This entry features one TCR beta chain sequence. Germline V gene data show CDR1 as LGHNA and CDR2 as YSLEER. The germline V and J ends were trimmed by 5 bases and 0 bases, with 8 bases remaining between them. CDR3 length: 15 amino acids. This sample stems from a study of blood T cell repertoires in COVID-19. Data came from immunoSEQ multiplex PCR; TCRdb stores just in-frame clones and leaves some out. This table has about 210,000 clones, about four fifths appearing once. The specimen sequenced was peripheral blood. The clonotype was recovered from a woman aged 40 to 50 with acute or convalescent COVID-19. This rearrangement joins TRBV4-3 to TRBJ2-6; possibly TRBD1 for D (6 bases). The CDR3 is CASSSDSSGANVLTF. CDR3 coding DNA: TGCGCCAGCAGCTCGGACAGCTCTGGGGCCAACGTCCTGACTTTC.